Shown below are 12 T cell receptor beta chains from a single sample sequenced in a study of read filtering for tumor transcriptome and immune sequencing. The library was built from 400 ng RNA with molecular barcoded adaptors for alpha/delta and beta/gamma chains. TCRdb used MiXCR to reprocess the reads, holding one entry per CDR3 protein. The sample carries about 38,000 distinct CDR3 sequences, roughly 13% recorded once. The sequencing sample was made of a population of CD138-negative cells sorted from bone marrow. These receptors were obtained from a donor aged 40 or older with multiple myeloma.

In its sample, this clonotype was seen many times. The chain couples TRBV28 to TRBJ2-7, with D perhaps given as TRBD1 or TRBD2 (6 bases each). Trimming left V 2 bases short and J 1 base short, with 12 bases between. Germline CDR1 MDHEN, CDR2 SYDVKM. The CDR3 has 15 residues. The CDR3 is CASSLGGLSSYEQYF. CDR3 coding DNA: TGTGCCAGCAGTTTAGGGGGGCTATCGTCCTACGAGCAGTACTTC. Filled out from reference TRBV28 and TRBJ2-7, the complete variable domain reads DVKVTQSSRYLVKRTGEKVFLECVQDMDHENMFWYRQDPGLGLRLIYFSYDVKMKEKGDIPEGYSVSREKKERFSLILESASTNQTSMYLCASSLGGLSSYEQYFGPGTRLTVT.

This clonotype was observed many times. The chain joins TRBV7-2 to TRBJ2-5; D not resolved. CDR1 is SGHTA, CDR2 FQGNSA, per germline. The V end was cut by 2 bases, the J end by 3 bases, with 10 bases between. The CDR3 extends over 14 amino acids. The CDR3 reads CASSLRGGEETQYF. The CDR3 DNA reads TGTGCCAGCAGCTTACGAGGCGGAGAAGAGACCCAGTACTTC. Drawing the rest from reference TRBV7-2 and TRBJ2-5, the complete variable domain is GAGVSQSPSNKVTEKGKDVELRCDPISGHTALYWYRQSLGQGLEFLIYFQGNSAPDKSGLPSDRFSAERTGGSVSTLTIQRTQQEDSAVYLCASSLRGGEETQYFGPGTRLLVL.

This clonotype was seen more than once but under ten times. This could be a read error, since a much larger clone is one nucleotide away. CDR3 nucleotide sequence: TGTGCCAGCGGATCTGGCCGCGGGAGGCCGAACACCGGGGAGCCGTTTTTT. This codes for CASGSGRGRPNTGEPFF. The chain carries TRBV28 and TRBJ2-2; TRBD2 aligns across 8 bases. Per the germline V gene, CDR1 is MDHEN and CDR2 is SYDVKM. CDR3 size: 17 residues. Based on the CDR3 plus reference TRBV28 and TRBJ2-2, the full variable domain is DVKVTQSSRYLVKRTGEKVFLECVQDMDHENMFWYRQDPGLGLRLIYFSYDVKMKEKGDIPEGYSVSREKKERFSLILESASTNQTSMYLCASGSGRGRPNTGEPFFGEGSRLTVL.

This clonotype was seen many times. V usage is TRBV6-2 or TRBV6-3 and J usage is TRBJ2-3, with TRBD2 identical over 9 bases. The CDR3 is 15 residues long. J lost 3 bases, V lost 5 bases, and 6 bases had no gene match. The germline V gene has CDR1 MNHEY and CDR2 SVGEGT. Here the CDR3 reads CASSRLAGATDTQYF. CDR3 DNA sequence: TGTGCCAGCAGTCGATTAGCGGGAGCAACAGATACGCAGTATTTT.

This clonotype was detected many times. The chain employs TRBV7-2 and TRBJ2-1; D assignment may be TRBD1 or TRBD2 (5 bases each). This CDR3 is 15 amino acids long. Trimming cost V 4 bases and J 3 bases, with 13 bases left between them. Germline values: CDR1 SGHTA, CDR2 FQGNSA. The CDR3 loop reads CASSSGRLNYNEQFF. The DNA of the CDR3 is TGTGCCAGCAGCTCGGGACGGCTCAACTACAATGAGCAGTTCTTC.

This clonotype was observed at least ten times. V usage is TRBV27 and J usage is TRBJ2-7; D not certain. Germline CDR1 and CDR2: MNHEY and SMNVEV (reference sequence). Trimming removed 5 bases from V and 3 bases from J, with 17 bases in between. The CDR3 is 15 residues long. CDR3 residues: CASSPGRGRIYEQYF. The CDR3 DNA is TGTGCCAGCAGTCCAGGAAGAGGTAGGATCTACGAGCAGTACTTC.

This clonotype was seen ten or more times. This chain connects TRBV7-2 to TRBJ2-5; 7 nucleotides match TRBD2. CDR3 size: 17 residues. With 1 base clipped from V and 5 bases from J, the junction kept 13 bases outside the gene matches. CDR1 is SGHTA, CDR2 FQGNSA, per germline. CDR3 amino acids: CASSLVQASGPLETQYF. Here the CDR3 DNA reads TGTGCCAGCAGCTTAGTCCAGGCTAGCGGCCCCCTGGAGACCCAGTACTTC. The full variable domain, completed using reference TRBV7-2 and TRBJ2-5, is GAGVSQSPSNKVTEKGKDVELRCDPISGHTALYWYRQSLGQGLEFLIYFQGNSAPDKSGLPSDRFSAERTGGSVSTLTIQRTQQEDSAVYLCASSLVQASGPLETQYFGPGTRLLVL.

Regarding this clonotype: This may be a read error: a much more frequent sequence differs by one nucleotide. The J gene is TRBJ2-1, the V gene TRBV7-2, with TRBD2 matching 8 bases. Germline V gene lookup returns CDR1 SGHTA and CDR2 FQGNSA. This CDR3 has 15 amino acids. After removal of 5 bases from V and 6 bases from J, the junction contained 9 bases not matched to a gene. CDR3 in amino acids: CASSRSGDSSNEQFF. CDR3 DNA sequence: TGTGCCAGCAGCCGTAGCGGGGACTCATCCAATGAGCAGTTCTTC.

This clonotype was recorded many times. V usage is TRBV6-2 or TRBV6-3 and J usage is TRBJ1-6; D unresolved. The length of the CDR3 is 15 residues. Germline CDR1 MNHEY, CDR2 SVGEGT. V lost 5 bases and J lost 5, with 13 bases in between. In nucleotides, the CDR3 is TGTGCCAGCAGTGAACGGGCGTTCGATAATTCACCCCTCCACTTT. It yields the protein CASSERAFDNSPLHF.

In its sample, this clonotype was seen many times. The chain couples TRBV20-1 to TRBJ2-1, with 7 bases identical to TRBD2. V trimming: 0 bases; J trimming: 0 bases; junction bases outside the gene matches: 11. The CDR3 is 18 amino acids. Germline CDR1 is DFQATT and CDR2 is SNEGSKA (reference sequence). In nucleotides, the CDR3 is TGCAGTGCTAGAGACCTAGCGGCAATAACAAGCTCCTACAATGAGCAGTTCTTC. It translates to CSARDLAAITSSYNEQFF.

As concerns this clonotype: This CDR3 is missing its conserved last phenylalanine or tryptophan, likely due to a read error. The DNA is left out, because the CDR3 cannot be placed on it with certainty; the CDR3 is given as TCRdb lists it. The rearrangement joins TRBV20-1 to TRBJ2-2. The CDR3 numbers 12 amino acids, ends counted. CDR1 and CDR2 (germline): DFQATT, SNEGSKA (reference sequence). The CDR3 reads CSVKSNTGELFV.

As concerns this clonotype: A far larger clone differs by one base, so this is likely a read error. The rearrangement links TRBV7-8 to TRBJ2-7; 7 nucleotides match TRBD2. Germline CDR1 and CDR2: SGHVS and FQNEAQ. This CDR3 spans 15 amino acids. This CDR3 reads CASGLASGNSYEQYF. CDR3 bases: TGTGCCAGCGGCTTAGCTAGCGGAAACTCCTACGAGCAGTACTTC.